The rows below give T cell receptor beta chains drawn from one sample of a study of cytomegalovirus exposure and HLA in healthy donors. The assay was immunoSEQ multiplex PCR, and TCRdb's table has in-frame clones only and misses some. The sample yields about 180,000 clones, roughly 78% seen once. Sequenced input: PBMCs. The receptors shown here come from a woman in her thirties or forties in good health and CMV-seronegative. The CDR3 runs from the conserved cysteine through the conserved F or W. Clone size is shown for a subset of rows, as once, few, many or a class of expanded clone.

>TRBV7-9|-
CASSLGGQGGSGANVLTF
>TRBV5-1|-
CASSRQGERETQYF
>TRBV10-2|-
CASSPTGGNQPQHF
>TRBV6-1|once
CASSETEYSNQPQHF
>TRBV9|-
CASSPGHSWSPDTQYF
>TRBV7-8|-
CASSARRPGTGELFF
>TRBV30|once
CAWDRGSFEAFF
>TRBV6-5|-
CASGYSSNRGIEAFF
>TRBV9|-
CASSVDGTGYNEQFF
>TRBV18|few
CASSPTGGLLNEKLFF
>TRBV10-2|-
CASTKRQGTSTNEKLFF
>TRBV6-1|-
CASSEARRVQGPQHF
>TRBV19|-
CASRTGILSNQPQHF
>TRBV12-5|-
CASGLAGGREQFF
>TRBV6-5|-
CASSLWGNRFF
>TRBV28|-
CASNRLSRVAQPQHF
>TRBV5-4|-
CASSLAGGGINSPLHF
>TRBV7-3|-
CASSETSGRVNEQFF
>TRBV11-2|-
CASSLDWATSNYGYTF
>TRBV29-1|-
CSVGTSGGNEQFF
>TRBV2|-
CASSDPAGRSYEQYF
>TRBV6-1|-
CASIERGRGAEAFF
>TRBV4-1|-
CASSNKGVLVNEQFF
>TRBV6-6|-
CASTSSGLAGKETQYF
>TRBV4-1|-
CASSQGASGSNTGELFF
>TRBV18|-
CASSPTGSGNTIYF
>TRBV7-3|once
CASSLGVTSGPGNEQFF
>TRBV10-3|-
CATNRANYGYTF
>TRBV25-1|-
CASSADRRSSGNTIYF
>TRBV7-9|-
CASSGRVVGVSQETQYF
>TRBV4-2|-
CASSQETPRDYRKNEQFF
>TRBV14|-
CASRRQGEIGEQYF
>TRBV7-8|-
CASSLDRPDYGYTF
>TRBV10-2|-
CASSEYLYTDTQYF
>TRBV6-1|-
CASSGTGTGAGQPQHF
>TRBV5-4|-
CASSLGTGGLETQYF
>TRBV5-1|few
CASSSGTGSDTQYF
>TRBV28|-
CASSFPTGRISTGELFF
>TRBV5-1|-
CASSSDGGAAFF
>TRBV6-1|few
CASNMNTEAFF
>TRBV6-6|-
CASSYAGEGSPLHF
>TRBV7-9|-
CATLGQTNTGELFF
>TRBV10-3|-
CAISGSGGGTDTQYF
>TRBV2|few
CASERGSEAFF
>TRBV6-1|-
CASIGGSLREQYF
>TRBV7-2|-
CASSLVGGNTEAFF
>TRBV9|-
CASSVVGGGANVLTF
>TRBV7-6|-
CASSTRGYQETQYF
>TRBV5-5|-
CASSDWQGWGEAFF
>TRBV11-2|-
CASSIGLAVTGELFF
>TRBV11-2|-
CASSLGQGLMNTEAFF
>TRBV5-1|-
CASSLIQPLNTEAFF
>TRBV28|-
CASSFLSGSGNTIYF
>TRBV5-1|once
CASSLVHGAGGRNEQFF
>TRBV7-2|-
CASSPRLAGGVGEQFF
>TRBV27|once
CASSPLSRRGNTGELFF
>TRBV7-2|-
CASSFGGFTEAFF
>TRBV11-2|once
CASSSRQVFNSPLHF
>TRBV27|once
CASSSQVRRVGTGLAYEQYF
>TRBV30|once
CAWTSGRSNEQFF